The entry below gives a single T cell receptor (beta chain) sequence along with its context. Its antigen is not identified. Germline V lookup: CDR1 SGDLS, CDR2 YYNGEE. The CDR3 spans 15 residues. V gave up 3 bases and J gave up 0 bases; unmatched junction bases: 2. With 60 Vbeta and 13 Jbeta primers, the PCR was carried out. This table comes from immunoSEQ multiplex PCR, and its TCRdb copy is limited to in-frame clones, with some not included. This table holds some 62,000 clones. The data belong to a study of cytomegalovirus exposure and HLA in healthy donors. Points from the study as a whole: When analyzed later, a missense DCLRE1C variant was found to be linked to TCR beta V- and J-gene trimming. In a later analysis, at a false discovery rate of 0.05, 16,951 TCR beta sequences matched HLA alleles. A later analysis showed HLA-associated TCR beta chains outstripping equally common others in clonal expansion.

The V and J genes are TRBV9 and TRBJ2-1, with 8 bases matching TRBD1. The source material was PBMCs. The TCR originated in a man between 25 and 39 years old in good health and CMV-seropositive. This CDR3 reads CASSAGTGSYNEQFF. CDR3 bases: TGTGCCAGCAGCGCCGGGACAGGCTCCTACAATGAGCAGTTCTTC.